These 4 T cell receptor beta chains came from one sample sequenced in a study of blood T cells in healthy people across ages (dated by TCRdb to the mid-2010s). Receptors were amplified or captured by 5' RACE. Sequencing used an Illumina HiSeq 2500. A second PCR of 7 to 11 cycles was run with a J-beta primer mix and a sample-barcoded 5' primer. The raw public reads went through TCRdb reprocessing: fastp at Q25, MiXCR clone calling, in-frame beta chains kept. Each entry merges the rows of one CDR3 protein and shows their most common DNA and genes. The sample records fewer than 1,200,000 distinct CDR3 sequences, approximately 25% of which are singletons. The ten largest clonotypes hold approximately 0.75% of the sample. The data were also submitted as part of a second study, on T cells of mothers and their children.

The sequenced sample was blood. The receptors were gathered from a girl aged 2 to 10 in good health.

The chain combines TRBV12-3 or TRBV12-4 with TRBJ2-5; D is unresolved. The DNA end is a closer match to TRBJ2-1, so the J assignment may be wrong. The CDR3 is made up of 11 amino acids. The CDR3 sequence: CASSIQREQFF. For the CDR3, the DNA is TGTGCCAGCAGTATACAACGCGAGCAGTTCTTC.

In its sample, this clonotype was seen a few times. At one boundary the junction diverges from the germline segment, which might be a read error. This chain links TRBV7-2 with TRBJ2-1; D tentatively reads TRBD1 or TRBD2 (6 bases each). Germline V lookup: CDR1 SGHTA, CDR2 FQGNSA. There are 15 residues in the CDR3. The CDR3 DNA is TGTGCCAGCAGCTTAGTTCCGGGGGCAAACAATGAGCGGTTCTTC. Translated: CASSLVPGANNERFF.

The rearrangement joins TRBV7-9 to TRBJ2-3, with D tentatively TRBD2 (5 bases). CDR1 and CDR2 from the germline V gene are SEHNR and FQNEAQ (reference sequence). The V and J ends lost 5 bases and 1 base respectively, with 13 bases between them. The CDR3 runs to 15 residues. The CDR3 loop is CASSPASRRTDTQYF. The CDR3 DNA follows: TGTGCCAGCAGCCCAGCTAGCAGACGCACAGATACGCAGTATTTT.

This chain links TRBV6-2 or TRBV6-3 with TRBJ2-1; D tentatively reads TRBD1 or TRBD2 (5 bases each). The J call may be in error: the DNA end matches TRBJ2-5 better. This CDR3 has 12 residues. The germline CDR1 and CDR2 sequences are MNHEY and SVGEGT. This CDR3 is CASTAGDETQYF. The DNA of the CDR3 is TGTGCCAGCACAGCCGGGGACGAGACCCAGTACTTC.